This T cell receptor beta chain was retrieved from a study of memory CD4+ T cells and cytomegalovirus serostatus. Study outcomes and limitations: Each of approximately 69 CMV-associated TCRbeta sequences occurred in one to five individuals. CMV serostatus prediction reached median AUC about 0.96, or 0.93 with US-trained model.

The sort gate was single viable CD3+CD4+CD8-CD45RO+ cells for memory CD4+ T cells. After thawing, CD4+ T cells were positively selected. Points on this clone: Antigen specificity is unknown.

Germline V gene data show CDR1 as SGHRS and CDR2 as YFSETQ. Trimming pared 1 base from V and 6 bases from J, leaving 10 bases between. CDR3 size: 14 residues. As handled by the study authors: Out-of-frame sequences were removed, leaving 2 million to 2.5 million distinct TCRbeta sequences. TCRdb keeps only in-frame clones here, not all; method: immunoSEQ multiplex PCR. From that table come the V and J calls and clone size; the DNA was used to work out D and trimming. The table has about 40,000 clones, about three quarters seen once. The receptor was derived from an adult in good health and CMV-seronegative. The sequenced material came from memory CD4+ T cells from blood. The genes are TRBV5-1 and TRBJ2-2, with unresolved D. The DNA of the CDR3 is TGCGCCAGCAGCTTGAATCCCAGGCCCGGGGAGCTGTTTTTT. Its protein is CASSLNPRPGELFF.